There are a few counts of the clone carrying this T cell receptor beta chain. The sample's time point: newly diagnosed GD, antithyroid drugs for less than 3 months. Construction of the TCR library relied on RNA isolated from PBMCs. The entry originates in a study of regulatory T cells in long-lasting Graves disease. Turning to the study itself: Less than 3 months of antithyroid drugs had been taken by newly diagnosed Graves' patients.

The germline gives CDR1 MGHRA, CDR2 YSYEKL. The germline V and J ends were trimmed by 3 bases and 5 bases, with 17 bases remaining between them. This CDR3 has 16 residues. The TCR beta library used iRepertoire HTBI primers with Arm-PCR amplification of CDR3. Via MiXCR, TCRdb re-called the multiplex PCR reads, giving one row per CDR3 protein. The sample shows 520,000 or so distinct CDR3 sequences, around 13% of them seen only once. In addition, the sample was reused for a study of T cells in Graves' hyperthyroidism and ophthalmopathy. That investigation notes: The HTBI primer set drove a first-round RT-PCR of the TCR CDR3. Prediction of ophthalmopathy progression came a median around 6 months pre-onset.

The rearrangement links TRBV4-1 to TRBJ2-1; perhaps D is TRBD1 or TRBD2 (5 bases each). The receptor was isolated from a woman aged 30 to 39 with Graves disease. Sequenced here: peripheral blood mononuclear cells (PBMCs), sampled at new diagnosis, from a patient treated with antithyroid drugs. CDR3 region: CASSQGRLARNNEQFF. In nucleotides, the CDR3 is TGCGCCAGCAGCCAGGGACGTTTAGCGCGTAACAATGAGCAGTTCTTC.